The 18 T cell receptor beta chains presented below share a single source sample, sequenced in a study of blood T cells in healthy people across ages. Together with a sample-barcoded 5' primer, a J-beta primer mix was included in a second PCR lasting roughly 6 to 12 cycles. MiXCR, applied by TCRdb to the 5' RACE reads, yields one record per CDR3 protein. The sample records some 1.4 million distinct CDR3 sequences, around two fifths being singletons. Sequences were obtained from blood. These receptors were obtained from a woman between 18 and 29 years old in good health.

This clonotype was seen a single time. This chain links TRBV27 with TRBJ1-1; no definite D call. Germline V gene lookup returns CDR1 MNHEY and CDR2 SMNVEV (reference sequence). The V end was cut by 6 bases, the J end by 6 bases, with 17 bases between. This CDR3 comprises 14 residues. CDR3 loop: CASRITRSTSEAFF. CDR3 DNA sequence: TGTGCCAGCAGAATTACCCGCAGTACGTCTGAAGCTTTCTTT.

V and J are TRBV28 and TRBJ2-7; D assignment may be TRBD1 or TRBD2 (5 bases each). Between the trimmed V and J ends, which lost 2 bases and 0 bases, there was a span of 14 bases. CDR3 length equals 16 residues. Germline V lookup: CDR1 MDHEN, CDR2 SYDVKM. The CDR3 region has the DNA TGTGCCAGCAGTTTAGGTTGGGGGAATAGCTCCTACGAGCAGTACTTC. It codes for CASSLGWGNSSYEQYF.

The rearrangement uses TRBV6-5 and TRBJ2-1; D tentatively reads TRBD1 or TRBD2 (5 bases each). The CDR3 length is 16 residues. Looked up from germline, CDR1 is MNHEY and CDR2 is SVGAGI. The V end was cut by 0 bases, the J end by 2 bases, with 11 bases between. The CDR3 DNA is TGTGCCAGCAGTTACTCCGGGACGGGGACCTACAATGAGCAGTTCTTC. It translates to CASSYSGTGTYNEQFF.

The V call is TRBV2, the J call TRBJ2-7; a possible D gene is TRBD2 (5 bases). Germline assignment: CDR1 SNHLY and CDR2 FYNNEI. Deletions cut 6 bases from V and 0 bases from J, with 12 bases between. There are 14 residues in the CDR3. CDR3 residues: CASRGSGGSYEQYF. The DNA of the CDR3 is TGTGCCAGCAGGGGAAGCGGAGGCTCCTACGAGCAGTACTTC.

The genes are TRBV27 and TRBJ2-7; 8 bases map to TRBD1. The trim removed 0 bases at V and 0 bases at J, leaving 1 base unmatched. From germline, CDR1 is MNHEY and CDR2 SMNVEV (reference sequence). The CDR3 has 15 residues. For the CDR3, the DNA is TGTGCCAGCAGTTTATCGACAGGGGTCTCCTACGAGCAGTACTTC. Protein sequence: CASSLSTGVSYEQYF.

The table lists this clonotype with a few counts. CDR3 sequence: CASSQRGAGGSYGYTF. CDR3 nucleotide sequence: TGCGCCAGCAGCCAAAGGGGGGCTGGGGGGTCCTATGGCTACACCTTC. The chain has TRBV4-1 and TRBJ1-2; D perhaps matches TRBD1 (6 bases). The CDR3 is 16 residues long. The ends were cut back, 2 bases at V and 4 bases at J, with 17 bases in the middle. Germline values: CDR1 MGHRA, CDR2 YSYEKL.

The V and J genes are TRBV12-3 or TRBV12-4 and TRBJ1-1, with D perhaps TRBD1 (5 bases). V lost 5 bases and J lost 7, with 14 bases in between. This CDR3 has 13 amino acids. CDR3 sequence (DNA): TGTGCCAGCAGTCATCGGGGGGAGCATGAAGCTTTCTTT. Translating gives CASSHRGEHEAFF.

The V call is TRBV28, the J call TRBJ2-4; the D is unclear. The germline CDR1 and CDR2 sequences are MDHEN and SYDVKM. The CDR3 contains 17 residues. The germline V and J ends were trimmed by 4 bases and 0 bases, with 16 bases remaining between them. The CDR3 sequence: CASSSPKTNLAKNIQYF. The CDR3 bases are TGTGCCAGCAGTTCCCCGAAGACAAATCTAGCCAAAAACATTCAGTACTTC. The full variable domain, its missing parts supplied by reference TRBV28 and TRBJ2-4, is DVKVTQSSRYLVKRTGEKVFLECVQDMDHENMFWYRQDPGLGLRLIYFSYDVKMKEKGDIPEGYSVSREKKERFSLILESASTNQTSMYLCASSSPKTNLAKNIQYFGAGTRLSVL.

This clonotype occurred a few times. The rearrangement uses TRBV28 and TRBJ1-1, with 8 bases lining up with TRBD1. The CDR3 has 15 amino acids. Germline V gene lookup returns CDR1 MDHEN and CDR2 SYDVKM. With 5 bases clipped from V and 2 bases from J, the junction kept 7 bases outside the gene matches. CDR3 bases: TGTGCCAGCAGTCCCCAGGGGGCTCCCAACACTGAAGCTTTCTTT. Its protein product is CASSPQGAPNTEAFF.

The rearrangement links TRBV24-1 to TRBJ2-1; D is undetermined. Trimming took off 0 bases at V and 5 bases at J, with 4 bases between the two ends. The CDR3 loop spans 13 amino acids. CDR1 is KGHDR, CDR2 SFDVKD, per germline. The CDR3 protein is CATSDLINNEQFF. The CDR3 DNA reads TGTGCCACCAGTGATTTGATTAACAATGAGCAGTTCTTC.

The chain uses TRBV6-1 and TRBJ2-4; 7 positions agree with TRBD2. The last part of the DNA fits TRBJ2-5 better; the J call may be wrong. The length of the CDR3 is 17 residues. The germline CDR1 and CDR2 sequences are MNHNS and SASEGT. The chain's CDR3 is CASMVGVRDYLTGTQYF. The DNA of the CDR3 is TGTGCCAGCATGGTAGGGGTTCGGGACTACCTAACAGGGACCCAGTACTTC.

The chain carries TRBV25-1 and TRBJ2-7, with 9 bases aligning to TRBD2. The CDR3 totals 16 residues. CDR1 is MGHDK, CDR2 SYGVNS, per germline. Trimming cost V 3 bases and J 2 bases; bases outside gene matches: 8. This CDR3 is CASSDVRLAEPYEQYF. In DNA, the CDR3 is TGTGCCAGCAGTGATGTTCGACTAGCGGAGCCCTACGAGCAGTACTTC.

Concerning this clonotype itself: At one of its ends the junction is not consistent with the germline gene, which may arise from a read error. The rearrangement joins TRBV24-1 to TRBJ1-2; the D is unclear. Germline CDR1 KGHDR, CDR2 SFDVKD. The CDR3 has 14 amino acids. CDR3 protein: CAASDSNRDNGYTF. Here the CDR3 DNA reads TGTGCCGCCAGTGATTCCAACCGAGATAATGGCTACACCTTC.

The chain is built from TRBV28 and TRBJ1-1, with D possibly matching TRBD1 (5 bases). V lost 7 bases, J lost 4 bases, and 16 bases lay in between. Per germline, CDR1 MDHEN and CDR2 SYDVKM. This CDR3 region has 14 residues. The CDR3 is CASNPQGWATEAFF. CDR3 nucleotide sequence: TGTGCCAGCAACCCTCAGGGATGGGCCACTGAAGCTTTCTTT.

This clonotype was found a few times. The J gene is TRBJ2-3, the V gene TRBV12-3 or TRBV12-4, with D tentatively TRBD2 (5 bases). V lost 10 bases to trimming and J lost 4 bases, with 9 bases between them. The CDR3 consists of 11 residues. CDR3 protein: CATRSADTQYF. The CDR3, as DNA: TGTGCCACCCGTAGCGCAGATACGCAGTATTTT.

The V call is TRBV20-1, the J call TRBJ2-2, with 14 bases lining up with TRBD2. V lost 4 bases, J lost 3 bases, and 10 bases stayed unmatched. CDR3 size: 18 residues. Germline CDR1 is DFQATT and CDR2 is SNEGSKA (reference sequence). The CDR3 DNA sequence: TGCAGTGCTACCTCAGGACTAGCGGGAGGCAAACACACCGGGGAGCTGTTTTTT. Translating gives CSATSGLAGGKHTGELFF.

The chain is built from TRBV10-1 and TRBJ1-5; D is unclear. The CDR3 sequence is 12 residues long. The germline gives CDR1 WNHNN, CDR2 SYGVQD (reference sequence). V lost 2 bases to trimming and J lost 7 bases, with 6 bases between them. CDR3: CASSEVKQPQHF. DNA for the CDR3: TGCGCCAGCAGTGAGGTAAAACAGCCCCAGCATTTT.

A few counts support this clonotype. The chain joins TRBV20-1 to TRBJ1-5; a possible D gene is TRBD1 (5 bases). This CDR3 has 15 residues. Germline V CDR1 and CDR2: DFQATT, SNEGSKA (reference sequence). Trimming left V 5 bases short and J 0 bases short, with 14 bases between. CDR3 DNA: TGCAGTGCTTTTGACAGAGTGGATAGCAATCAGCCCCAGCATTTT. Protein product: CSAFDRVDSNQPQHF.